This is a list of T cell receptor beta chains from one sample in a study of T cells in Graves' hyperthyroidism and ophthalmopathy. TCRdb re-called the multiplex PCR reads through MiXCR, storing one row per CDR3 protein. In the table there are around 390,000 distinct CDR3 sequences, around 15% of which are singletons. Sequenced: blood. Every receptor here comes from a woman in her 30s with Graves' ophthalmopathy. The CDR3 runs from the conserved cysteine through the conserved F or W. Each record gives: J gene, D gene, clone size, V gene, CDR3 protein, CDR3 DNA. The D gene is left open where the match is weak. Some rows mark clone size as missing; the rest say once, few, many or name a class of expanded clone.

>TRBJ2-3|.|.|TRBV14
CASSRQALVDTQYF
TGTGCCAGCAGCCGGCAGGCGTTAGTAGATACGCAGTATTTT
>TRBJ1-1|TRBD1|many|TRBV9
CASSARTGNTEAFF
TGTGCCAGCAGCGCCCGGACAGGGAACACTGAAGCTTTCTTT
>TRBJ2-3|TRBD2|many|TRBV2
CASSALAKSTDTQYF
TGTGCCAGCAGTGCACTAGCGAAAAGCACAGATACGCAGTATTTT
>TRBJ2-7|TRBD1|few|TRBV3-1
CASSPPGQGPSEQYF
TGTGCCAGCAGCCCCCCGGGACAGGGACCCTCCGAGCAGTACTTC
>TRBJ2-3|TRBD2|.|TRBV6-2/TRBV6-3
CASSAGLAGGLTQYF
TGTGCCAGCAGCGCGGGACTAGCGGGGGGGCTTACGCAGTATTTT
>TRBJ1-2|TRBD1|.|TRBV19
CASGDRDSYGYTF
TGTGCCAGCGGGGACAGGGACTCCTATGGCTACACCTTC
>TRBJ1-5|.|many|TRBV27
CASSPKQGWRNQPQHF
TGTGCCAGCAGTCCAAAACAGGGTTGGCGCAATCAGCCCCAGCATTTT
>TRBJ2-6|.|many|TRBV27
CASSQRRPGANVLTF
TGTGCCAGCAGCCAAAGACGACCCGGGGCCAACGTCCTGACTTTC
>TRBJ2-7|TRBD1|.|TRBV3-1
CASSPETGGEYEQYF
TGTGCCAGCAGCCCTGAGACAGGGGGCGAATACGAGCAGTACTTC
>TRBJ2-3|TRBD2|.|TRBV5-1
CASSLSPSGDYPQYF
TGTGCCAGCAGCTTGAGTCCTAGCGGGGATTATCCGCAGTATTTT
>TRBJ2-2|.|many|TRBV29-1
CSVRTGTDTGELFF
TGCAGCGTTCGCACCGGGACCGACACCGGGGAGCTGTTTTTT
>TRBJ2-7|TRBD2|.|TRBV6-1
CASIWLAGSDYEQYF
TGTGCCAGCATATGGCTAGCGGGTTCGGACTACGAGCAGTACTTC
>TRBJ1-1|.|many|TRBV5-6
CASSLVLMNTEAFF
TGTGCCAGCAGCTTAGTGCTGATGAACACTGAAGCTTTCTTT
>TRBJ1-5|.|.|TRBV12-3/TRBV12-4
CANSLSSGPNQPQHF
TGTGCCAACAGTTTATCATCAGGCCCCAATCAGCCCCAGCATTTT
>TRBJ1-2|TRBD1|many|TRBV7-9
CASNDDRVDGYTF
TGTGCCAGCAACGACGACAGGGTTGATGGCTACACCTTC
>TRBJ2-6|.|.|TRBV20-1
CSARNPESGANVLTF
TGCAGTGCTAGAAACCCCGAATCTGGGGCCAACGTCCTGACTTTC
>TRBJ2-2|TRBD1|many|TRBV12-3/TRBV12-4
CASSPRTGFVGWENTGELFF
TGTGCCAGCAGTCCGAGGACAGGTTTTGTGGGGTGGGAAAACACCGGGGAGCTGTTTTTT
>TRBJ1-1|.|many|TRBV10-3
CAISESLAEAFF
TGTGCCATCAGTGAGAGTCTGGCTGAAGCTTTCTTT
>TRBJ2-7|.|many|TRBV6-1
CASIRDTRGHEQYF
TGTGCCAGCATTCGAGACACCAGAGGGCACGAGCAGTACTTC
>TRBJ1-5|.|few|TRBV19
CASKEGNQPQHF
TGTGCCAGTAAGGAGGGTAATCAGCCCCAGCATTTT
>TRBJ2-3|.|.|TRBV24-1
CATSDEPDTQYF
TGTGCCACCAGTGACGAGCCAGATACGCAGTATTTT
>TRBJ2-7|.|few|TRBV5-6
CASSLGPLGPGEQYF
TGTGCCAGCAGCTTGGGCCCCCTAGGCCCGGGGGAGCAGTACTTC
>TRBJ2-7|.|.|TRBV14
CASSQDYANLRSYEQYF
TGTGCCAGCAGCCAAGATTACGCGAACCTACGCTCCTACGAGCAGTACTTC
>TRBJ1-4|TRBD1|many|TRBV15
CATSKGTGRAEMEKLFF
TGTGCCACCAGCAAAGGGACAGGAAGGGCCGAGATGGAAAAACTGTTTTTT
>TRBJ2-1|TRBD2|many|TRBV20-1
CSARGLAASSYNEQFF
TGCAGTGCCCGAGGACTAGCGGCAAGCTCCTACAATGAGCAGTTCTTC
>TRBJ2-5|.|.|TRBV2
CASYVRDYQETQYF
TGTGCCAGCTACGTCCGGGACTACCAAGAGACCCAGTACTTC
>TRBJ1-6|.|many|TRBV28
CASTPELRNNSPLHF
TGTGCCAGCACGCCCGAGCTACGGAATAATTCACCCCTCCACTTT
>TRBJ2-6|.|.|TRBV3-1
CASRRLGANVLTF
TGTGCCAGCAGACGCCTGGGGGCCAACGTCCTGACTTTC
>TRBJ2-3|.|.|TRBV14
CASSQINALDTQYF
TGTGCCAGCAGCCAAATAAACGCACTAGATACGCAGTATTTT
>TRBJ1-5|.|many|TRBV13
CASSGPGPKLHF
TGTGCCAGCAGCGGTCCGGGGCCTAAACTGCATTTT
>TRBJ2-1|.|many|TRBV24-1
CATDSPGNEQFF
TGTGCCACCGATAGCCCCGGTAACGAGCAGTTCTTC
>TRBJ1-5|.|.|TRBV5-6
CASSRGGLWQPQHF
TGTGCCAGCAGCCGGGGGGGGCTTTGGCAGCCCCAGCATTTT
>TRBJ2-5|TRBD2|many|TRBV20-1
CSVPLAGEETQYF
TGCAGTGTCCCCCTAGCGGGGGAAGAGACCCAGTACTTC
>TRBJ1-1|.|many|TRBV20-1
CSASGQIRWSNTEAFF
TGCAGTGCTAGTGGTCAGATTCGGTGGTCTAACACTGAAGCTTTCTTT
>TRBJ2-3|TRBD1|few|TRBV29-1
CSVHGTAYTDTQYF
TGCAGCGTACACGGGACAGCATACACAGATACGCAGTATTTT
>TRBJ1-2|.|.|TRBV25-1
CASSDPASSSYGYTF
TGTGCCAGCAGTGATCCCGCTTCTTCGTCCTATGGCTACACCTTC
>TRBJ2-1|.|many|TRBV20-1
CSARDGYNEQFF
TGCAGTGCTAGAGATGGCTACAATGAGCAGTTCTTC
>TRBJ1-1|.|many|TRBV7-9
CASSRARRNTEAFF
TGTGCCAGCAGCCGCGCCCGGAGGAACACTGAAGCTTTCTTT
>TRBJ2-4|.|.|TRBV6-1
CASSGDSGQINIQYF
TGTGCCAGCAGTGGCGACTCGGGACAAATCAACATTCAGTACTTC
>TRBJ1-5|TRBD1|many|TRBV12-3/TRBV12-4
CASSLPGQNQPQHF
TGTGCCAGCAGCCTGCCGGGACAGAATCAGCCCCAGCATTTT
>TRBJ1-6|TRBD1|many|TRBV20-1
CSATPGTGGGSPLHF
TGCAGTGCGACTCCCGGGACAGGGGGCGGCTCACCCCTCCACTTT
>TRBJ2-3|.|few|TRBV20-1
CSGGGGGSPSTDTQYF
TGCAGTGGGGGGGGGGGGGGCTCACCTAGCACAGATACGCAGTATTTT
>TRBJ2-3|.|many|TRBV4-2
CASSQEVGTGTDTQYF
TGTGCCAGCAGCCAAGAAGTTGGGACTGGAACAGATACGCAGTATTTT
>TRBJ2-3|TRBD2|many|TRBV20-1
CSAKPGTSGGDTQYF
TGCAGTGCTAAACCCGGGACTAGCGGGGGGGATACGCAGTATTTT
>TRBJ1-3|.|few|TRBV6-1
CASRLDSGNTIYF
TGTGCCAGCAGATTGGATTCTGGAAACACCATATATTTT
>TRBJ1-2|TRBD1|.|TRBV6-1
CASSAGTGYSYGYTF
TGTGCCAGCAGTGCCGGGACAGGGTATAGCTATGGCTACACCTTC
>TRBJ1-2|.|many|TRBV24-1
CATSDGAYYGYTF
TGTGCCACCAGTGATGGTGCCTACTATGGCTACACCTTC
>TRBJ2-7|.|many|TRBV7-8
CASSLAGGYEQYF
TGTGCCAGCAGCTTAGCGGGTGGGTACGAGCAGTACTTC
>TRBJ2-3|.|many|TRBV6-1
CASRERGGGADTQYF
TGTGCCAGCAGAGAAAGGGGGGGCGGAGCAGATACGCAGTATTTT
>TRBJ2-6|TRBD1|.|TRBV11-3
CASSFVSPRTGRRGGANVLTF
TGTGCCAGCAGCTTTGTCTCCCCGAGGACAGGTCGGCGCGGTGGGGCCAACGTCCTGACTTTC
>TRBJ2-7|.|many|TRBV5-1
CASSVGGGSTDEQYF
TGCGCCAGCAGCGTTGGAGGCGGCAGCACGGACGAGCAGTACTTC
>TRBJ1-1|.|many|TRBV6-5
CASSYTNRVGGTEAFF
TGTGCCAGCAGTTACACAAACAGGGTTGGGGGCACTGAAGCTTTCTTT
>TRBJ1-5|.|many|TRBV6-1
CASRYHGDNQPQHF
TGTGCCAGCAGATATCATGGGGACAATCAGCCCCAGCATTTT
>TRBJ1-5|.|many|TRBV5-6
CASSRLGSNQPQHF
TGTGCCAGCAGCCGTCTGGGAAGCAATCAGCCCCAGCATTTT
>TRBJ2-7|TRBD1|many|TRBV28
CASSLRTGPYEQYF
TGTGCCAGCAGCCTAAGGACAGGGCCCTACGAGCAGTACTTC
>TRBJ2-5|.|many|TRBV24-1
CATSDLQGQKETQYF
TGTGCCACCAGTGATTTACAGGGTCAAAAAGAGACCCAGTACTTC
>TRBJ2-7|.|few|TRBV28
CASTERTREQYF
TGTGCCAGCACCGAGAGGACACGCGAGCAGTACTTC